The rows below give T cell receptor beta chains drawn from one sample of a study of T-cell reconstitution after alpha-beta-depleted transplantation in children. MiXCR, applied by TCRdb to the PCR reads, yields one record per CDR3 protein. The data contain around 300,000 distinct CDR3 sequences, almost 8% of them seen just once; the ten biggest clones take up 9.1%. Here the sequenced sample was peripheral blood, taken 360 days after TCRalphabeta/CD19-depleted stem cell transplant. The receptors were gathered from a female patient aged 2-15 years who had a stem cell transplant for Fanconi anemia, so the T cells may come from the graft donor. Both conserved end residues are part of each CDR3. The D gene is left open where the match is weak. Clone size, where shown, is once, few, many, or a class for clones that have expanded.

clone size | J gene | CDR3 length | D gene | V gene | CDR3 protein | CDR3 DNA
- | TRBJ2-6 | 15 | - | TRBV12-3/TRBV12-4 | CASTGSRSGANVLTF | TGTGCCAGCACCGGTTCTCGCTCTGGGGCCAACGTCCTGACTTTC
few | TRBJ2-1 | 18 | TRBD2 | TRBV25-1 | CASSWIRGVQSSYNEQFF | TGTGCCAGCAGTTGGATACGGGGGGTCCAGAGCTCCTACAATGAGCAGTTCTTC
- | TRBJ1-1 | 12 | - | TRBV7-9 | CASSLGQSEAFF | TGTGCCAGCAGCCTCGGACAGAGTGAAGCTTTCTTT
- | TRBJ1-5 | 14 | - | TRBV12-3/TRBV12-4 | CASSGTGFNQPQHF | TGTGCCAGCAGTGGCACAGGGTTCAATCAGCCCCAGCATTTT
many | TRBJ2-6 | 15 | - | TRBV10-2 | CASTSVQTGANVLTF | -
many | TRBJ2-7 | 13 | - | TRBV20-1 | CSGRQIRGYEQYF | TGCAGTGGGAGACAGATCAGGGGCTACGAGCAGTACTTC
many | TRBJ2-3 | 15 | - | TRBV18 | CASSPRLEITDTQYF | TGTGCCAGCTCACCACGGCTGGAGATCACAGATACGCAGTATTTT
few | TRBJ1-1 | 18 | - | TRBV4-3 | CASSQDWGTEGKRTEAFF | TGCGCCAGCAGCCAAGATTGGGGTACAGAGGGCAAGAGAACTGAAGCTTTCTTT
many | TRBJ1-2 | 14 | TRBD1 | TRBV7-2 | CASSPDRGNYGYTF | TGTGCCAGCAGCCCGGACAGGGGGAACTATGGCTACACCTTC
many | TRBJ1-1 | 15 | - | TRBV5-1 | CASSPGGIPNTEAFF | TGCGCCAGCAGCCCGGGGGGCATCCCCAACACTGAAGCTTTCTTT
few | TRBJ1-2 | 13 | - | TRBV7-2 | CASSSTDNYGYTF | TGTGCCAGCAGCTCTACAGATAACTATGGCTACACCTTC
many | TRBJ2-3 | 16 | TRBD2 | TRBV7-9 | CASSFLLAGDTDTQYF | TGTGCCAGCAGCTTCTTACTAGCGGGGGACACAGATACGCAGTATTTT
- | TRBJ2-7 | 14 | TRBD1 | TRBV27 | CASSDPGQGYEQYF | TGTGCCAGCTCTGACCCGGGACAGGGCTACGAGCAGTACTTC
many | TRBJ2-1 | 14 | - | TRBV28 | CASSLLRISNEQFF | TGTGCCAGCAGTTTACTTCGAATATCCAATGAGCAGTTCTTC
many | TRBJ2-5 | 12 | - | TRBV5-1 | CASSLGVETQYF | TGTGCCAGCAGTTTAGGGGTTGAGACCCAGTACTTC
many | TRBJ1-2 | 12 | - | TRBV5-1 | CASGWGNYGYTF | TGCGCCAGCGGATGGGGTAACTATGGCTACACCTTC
- | TRBJ1-4 | 14 | - | TRBV18 | CASSPPRTNEKLFF | TGTGCCAGCTCACCACCGCGTACTAATGAAAAACTGTTTTTT
- | TRBJ1-2 | 13 | - | TRBV5-5 | CASSTGSNYGYTF | TGTGCCAGCAGCACCGGGAGCAACTATGGCTACACCTTC
- | TRBJ2-5 | 15 | TRBD2 | TRBV2 | CASVGLAGSCGTQYF | TGTGCCAGCGTCGGACTAGCGGGCTCGTGTGGGACCCAGTACTTC
many | TRBJ2-4 | 13 | - | TRBV2 | CASSLNEEDIQYF | TGTGCCAGCAGTCTGAACGAAGAGGACATTCAGTACTTC
many | TRBJ2-1 | 14 | TRBD1 | TRBV20-1 | CSARNVRRGREQFF | TGCAGTGCTAGAAATGTTCGTAGGGGGCGTGAGCAGTTCTTC
many | TRBJ1-1 | 16 | TRBD1 | TRBV6-5 | CASSYLRQGDITEAFF | TGTGCCAGCAGTTACCTAAGACAGGGAGATATCACTGAAGCTTTCTTT
many | TRBJ1-6 | 13 | TRBD1 | TRBV20-1 | CSAPGQDNSPLHF | TGCAGTGCCCCTGGACAGGATAATTCACCCCTCCACTTT
many | TRBJ1-5 | 12 | - | TRBV12-3/TRBV12-4 | CASSQGSPPQHF | TGTGCCAGCAGTCAGGGGAGTCCGCCCCAGCATTTT
many | TRBJ2-7 | 14 | TRBD1 | TRBV7-2 | CASRSFVTGDEQYF | TGTGCCAGCAGGTCTTTCGTGACAGGGGACGAGCAGTACTTC
many | TRBJ2-6 | 14 | - | TRBV12-3/TRBV12-4 | CASSGSSGANVLTF | TGTGCCAGCAGCGGGAGCTCTGGGGCCAACGTCCTGACTTTC
- | TRBJ2-1 | 14 | TRBD1 | TRBV5-1 | CASSIQGAGNEQFF | TGCGCCAGCAGCATACAGGGGGCGGGCAATGAGCAGTTCTTC
few | TRBJ1-2 | 14 | - | TRBV7-2 | CASSRPGPNYGYTF | TGTGCCAGCAGCCGCCCGGGCCCTAACTATGGCTACACCTTC
few | TRBJ1-5 | 18 | TRBD1 | TRBV7-3 | CASSLKRADRRHNQPQHF | TGTGCCAGCAGCTTAAAACGCGCGGACAGGCGGCACAATCAGCCCCAGCATTTT
many | TRBJ1-1 | 14 | - | TRBV9 | CASSVAGGRTEAFF | TGTGCCAGCAGCGTAGCCGGGGGGCGAACTGAAGCTTTCTTT
many | TRBJ2-2 | 18 | TRBD1 | TRBV4-2 | CASSQETTYQGVTGELFF | TGTGCCAGCAGCCAAGAAACGACCTACCAGGGGGTAACCGGGGAGCTGTTTTTT
- | TRBJ1-1 | 13 | - | TRBV3-1 | CASSWLSGTEAFF | TGTGCCAGCAGCTGGTTATCAGGCACTGAAGCTTTCTTT
many | TRBJ2-7 | 14 | - | TRBV5-1 | CASSLEGFLYEQYF | TGCGCCAGCAGCTTGGAAGGTTTTCTTTACGAGCAGTACTTC
- | TRBJ2-7 | 15 | TRBD1 | TRBV6-2/TRBV6-3 | CASRIVGTGSYEQYF | TGTGCCAGCAGAATCGTCGGGACAGGGTCCTACGAGCAGTACTTC
many | TRBJ1-2 | 16 | TRBD1 | TRBV10-3 | CAISEGQGYDVYGYTF | TGTGCCATCAGTGAGGGACAGGGATACGATGTCTATGGCTACACCTTC
many | TRBJ2-3 | 17 | TRBD2 | TRBV20-1 | CSDIHPETSGVPDTQYF | TGCAGTGATATTCACCCCGAGACTAGCGGGGTACCAGATACGCAGTATTTT
many | TRBJ2-1 | 14 | TRBD2 | TRBV4-1 | CASSQVLGREGRLF | TGCGCCAGCAGCCAAGTTTTAGGGCGGGAGGGCCGGCTCTTC
few | TRBJ2-5 | 16 | TRBD2 | TRBV18 | CASSRGLAGEGETQYF | TGTGCCAGCTCACGGGGACTAGCGGGAGAAGGGGAGACCCAGTACTTC
few | TRBJ2-1 | 16 | TRBD2 | TRBV7-8 | CASSSGPGGPVGEQFF | TGTGCCAGCAGCTCTGGCCCGGGGGGGCCGGTGGGTGAGCAGTTCTTC
- | TRBJ1-1 | 16 | - | TRBV2 | CASSDGRYSTNTEAFF | TGTGCCAGCAGTGATGGGCGATACAGCACGAACACTGAAGCTTTCTTT
many | TRBJ1-4 | 15 | - | TRBV15 | CATSRGYRPNEKLFF | TGTGCCACCAGCAGAGGGTACAGACCGAATGAAAAACTGTTTTTT
- | TRBJ1-2 | 14 | - | TRBV2 | CASSKTGGNYGYTF | TGTGCCAGCAGTAAAACTGGGGGAAACTATGGCTACACCTTC
many | TRBJ1-1 | 14 | - | TRBV5-8 | CASSLSGLVTEAFF | TGTGCCAGCAGCTTGTCCGGCCTCGTCACTGAAGCTTTCTTT
many | TRBJ2-3 | 15 | - | TRBV7-9 | CASSLRDTSTDTQYF | TGTGCCAGCAGCTTAAGAGACACCAGCACAGATACGCAGTATTTT
many | TRBJ2-3 | 15 | - | TRBV20-1 | CSASEQGARGDTQYF | TGCAGTGCTAGTGAACAGGGAGCGCGTGGAGATACGCAGTATTTT
many | TRBJ1-5 | 14 | - | TRBV25-1 | CASAEGDSNQPQHF | TGTGCCTCCGCTGAGGGGGATAGCAATCAGCCCCAGCATTTT
few | TRBJ2-1 | 10 | - | TRBV19 | CASYYNEQFF | TGTGCCAGCTACTACAATGAGCAGTTCTTC
few | TRBJ1-6 | 12 | - | TRBV6-5 | CASSYSDSPLHF | TGTGCCAGCAGTTACTCTGATTCACCCCTCCACTTT
many | TRBJ2-2 | 16 | - | TRBV12-3/TRBV12-4 | CASSLVGRGRTGELFF | TGTGCCAGCAGTTTAGTCGGCCGGGGTCGCACCGGGGAGCTGTTTTTT
many | TRBJ1-2 | 16 | TRBD1 | TRBV6-5 | CASSYSRTGGLYRYTF | TGTGCCAGCAGTTACTCGAGGACAGGAGGACTCTATCGCTACACCTTC
few | TRBJ2-1 | 15 | - | TRBV21-1 | CASSKGGVSHNEQFF | TGTGCCAGCAGCAAAGGGGGAGTGAGTCACAATGAGCAGTTCTTC
- | TRBJ1-4 | 15 | - | TRBV18 | CASSPPSEGGEKLFF | TGTGCCAGCTCACCCCCGAGCGAGGGTGGAGAAAAACTGTTTTTT
many | TRBJ2-7 | 13 | - | TRBV20-1 | CSATGSQTYEQYF | TGCAGTGCAACCGGGAGTCAGACCTACGAGCAGTACTTC
many | TRBJ2-5 | 13 | - | TRBV20-1 | CSASNGDEETQYF | TGCAGTGCTAGTAACGGAGACGAAGAGACCCAGTACTTC
- | TRBJ1-1 | 16 | TRBD1 | TRBV25-1 | CASSEFGTGGDTEAFF | TGTGCCAGCAGTGAATTCGGGACAGGGGGTGACACTGAAGCTTTCTTT